Below are 28 T cell receptor beta chains sequenced from a single sample in a study of post-analysis software for immune sequencing data. No antigen is known for these receptors. Incorporated into the TCR beta cDNA libraries were unique molecular identifiers, which served to reduce PCR and sequencing biases. TCRdb called the PCR reads again in MiXCR, with one record for every CDR3 protein. The sample lists under 900,000 distinct CDR3 sequences, roughly 50% occurring once. Study observations and caveats: Compared with controls, patients had more of five or six TRBV segments, including TRBV5-6, TRBV5-1 and TRBV20-1.

Specimen: blood. The receptors stem from a girl aged 5-17 years with multiple sclerosis.

The chain employs TRBV29-1 and TRBJ2-3, with 10 bases identical to TRBD2. Trimming cost V 3 bases and J 4 bases; bases outside gene matches: 7. CDR1 is SQVTM, CDR2 ANQGSEA, per germline. The CDR3 covers 15 residues. In DNA form, the CDR3 reads TGCAGCGTTGACCGGCTAGCGGGAGCGGCAGATACGCAGTATTTT. Translated: CSVDRLAGAADTQYF.

The chain couples TRBV20-1 to TRBJ2-1; D gene ambiguous. V shed 0 bases and J shed 9 bases, with 12 bases lying between them. The germline V gene encodes CDR1 DFQATT and CDR2 SNEGSKA (reference sequence). The CDR3 is 13 amino acids. The CDR3 nucleotides read TGCAGTGCTAGAGATCGAGTTTCCACTGAGCAGTTCTTC. Its protein is CSARDRVSTEQFF.

The V and J genes are TRBV27 and TRBJ2-3; no reliable D call. From germline, CDR1 is MNHEY and CDR2 SMNVEV (reference sequence). Trimming shortened V by 4 bases and J by 0 bases, and 17 bases separated the two germline ends. The CDR3 is 17 amino acids. CDR3 coding DNA: TGTGCCAGCAGTTCCCCGACTCTAGGTTCTAGCACAGATACGCAGTATTTT. Encoded protein: CASSSPTLGSSTDTQYF.

V is TRBV20-1 and J is TRBJ2-3; D is possibly TRBD1 or TRBD2 (5 bases each). The CDR3 spans 14 residues. CDR1 is DFQATT and CDR2 is SNEGSKA in the germline V gene (reference sequence). The V and J ends lost 6 bases and 4 bases respectively, with 17 bases between them. The CDR3 loop is CSAETRRGADTQYF. CDR3 sequence (DNA): TGCAGTGCGGAAACTCGCCGGGGCGCAGATACGCAGTATTTT.

This chain uses TRBV20-1 with TRBJ2-1; D gene ambiguous. This CDR3 comprises 12 residues. Germline V gene lookup returns CDR1 DFQATT and CDR2 SNEGSKA (reference sequence). V lost 1 base to trimming and J lost 3 bases, with 4 bases between them. CDR3 in amino acids: CSARGVYNEQFF. The CDR3 bases are TGCAGTGCTAGAGGGGTCTACAATGAGCAGTTCTTC.

The rearrangement links TRBV24-1 to TRBJ2-1; 9 nucleotides match TRBD1. Germline CDR1 and CDR2: KGHDR and SFDVKD. The junction had 5 bases not matched to a gene; V was cut back by 4 bases and J by 2 bases. CDR3 length equals 16 residues. The CDR3 region is CATSERTGAPYNEQFF. The CDR3, as DNA: TGTGCCACCAGTGAAAGGACAGGGGCTCCCTACAATGAGCAGTTCTTC.

V usage is TRBV11-2 and J usage is TRBJ1-2, with TRBD1 as a possible D gene (6 bases). This CDR3 comprises 15 residues. V lost 5 bases and J 3 bases, leaving 16 bases between the germline ends. Per the germline V gene, CDR1 is SGHAT and CDR2 is FQNNGV. This CDR3 is CASSDHTGLDYGYTF. The CDR3 DNA is TGTGCCAGCAGCGACCACACAGGGCTAGACTATGGCTACACCTTC.

This chain connects TRBV29-1 to TRBJ2-5; no clear D. Trimming stripped 2 bases from V and 1 base from J, with 8 bases between. This CDR3 is built from 13 residues. Germline CDR1 SQVTM, CDR2 ANQGSEA. CDR3 sequence: CSVEYLVQETQYF. DNA for the CDR3: TGCAGCGTTGAATACTTAGTCCAAGAGACCCAGTACTTC.

In this sample, this clonotype turned up once. The chain couples TRBV7-2 to TRBJ2-7, with D unresolved. CDR1 and CDR2 (germline): SGHTA, FQGNSA. There are 15 residues in the CDR3. The V gene lost 1 base and the J gene lost 3 bases, with 13 bases spanning the gap. For the CDR3, the DNA is TGTGCCAGCAGCTTAGGTGGTGGCATTGTCTACGAGCAGTACTTC. Translation gives CASSLGGGIVYEQYF.

This clonotype came up a few times. The chain joins TRBV6-2 or TRBV6-3 to TRBJ1-4; D unclear. The V end was cut by 8 bases, the J end by 5 bases, with 12 bases between. CDR1 and CDR2 from the germline V gene are MNHEY and SVGEGT. The CDR3 length is 13 residues. The CDR3 DNA follows: TGTGCCAGCTCGGACGGCGAAAATGAAAAACTGTTTTTT. Its translation is CASSDGENEKLFF.

V gene TRBV20-1 combines with J gene TRBJ2-7; TRBD2 matches 7 bases. From germline, CDR1 is DFQATT and CDR2 SNEGSKA (reference sequence). V trimming: 6 bases; J trimming: 2 bases; junction bases outside the gene matches: 10. This CDR3 is 14 amino acids long. The CDR3 reads CSAALAVSPYEQYF. CDR3 in DNA: TGCAGTGCAGCCCTAGCGGTATCACCCTACGAGCAGTACTTC.

In DNA form, the CDR3 reads TGTGCCAGCAGTGATGTCGGGGGGAACTATGGCTACACCTTC. It yields the protein CASSDVGGNYGYTF. The chain employs TRBV2 and TRBJ1-2; a weak D match, TRBD1 (5 bases). This CDR3 contains 14 residues. V gave up 3 bases and J gave up 2 bases, with 10 bases separating them. Germline loops: CDR1 SNHLY, CDR2 FYNNEI. Supplemented by reference TRBV2 and TRBJ1-2, the full variable domain reads EPEVTQTPSHQVTQMGQEVILRCVPISNHLYFYWYRQILGQKVEFLVSFYNNEISEKSEIFDDQFSVERPDGSNFTLKIRSTKLEDSAMYFCASSDVGGNYGYTFGSGTRLTVV.

The V call is TRBV6-2 or TRBV6-3, the J call TRBJ2-7; 10 positions agree with TRBD2. The CDR3 is 13 residues long. Germline-derived CDR1 and CDR2 are MNHEY and SVGEGT. V dropped 10 bases and J dropped 4; count of bases not matched to a gene: 7. The CDR3 protein is CAIGTSEGYEQYF. CDR3 coding DNA: TGTGCCATCGGGACTAGCGAGGGATACGAGCAGTACTTC.

The chain couples TRBV12-3 or TRBV12-4 to TRBJ2-5; the D gene could be TRBD1 or TRBD2 (5 bases each). The tail of the sequence fits TRBJ2-7 better, so the J call may be wrong. The CDR3 sequence is 15 residues long. The DNA of the CDR3 is TGTGCCAGCAGTCCGACGGGGCCCGGGGCCTACGAGCAGTACTTC. Protein: CASSPTGPGAYEQYF.

The chain is built from TRBV5-6 and TRBJ2-7; no firm D call. The end of the DNA fits TRBJ2-5 better, so the J call may be wrong. The CDR3 covers 14 residues. The germline V gene encodes CDR1 SGHDT and CDR2 YYEEEE. CDR3 coding DNA: TGTGCCAGCAGCTTGGAGCGCTTCTCAGAGACCCAGTACTTC. Protein sequence: CASSLERFSETQYF.

A few counts support this clonotype. The CDR3 protein is CASIPTGRLQETQYF. The CDR3 DNA reads as TGTGCCAGCATACCTACGGGCAGGCTACAAGAGACCCAGTACTTC. The chain has TRBV6-5 and TRBJ2-5; the D is unclear. V lost 7 bases and J 2 bases, leaving 17 bases between the germline ends. In germline, CDR1 is MNHEY, CDR2 SVGAGI. The CDR3 loop spans 15 amino acids.

Comment on this clonotype: One end of the junction varies from germline; a read error may be responsible. The chain has TRBV12-3 or TRBV12-4 and TRBJ2-1, with D unclear. CDR3 size: 16 residues. The CDR3: CDSSPALMIPHNEQFF. The CDR3 coding sequence is TGTGACAGCAGCCCTGCTCTAATGATACCGCACAATGAGCAGTTCTTC.

V is TRBV20-1 and J is TRBJ2-3; a weak D match, TRBD2 (7 bases). The germline V gene encodes CDR1 DFQATT and CDR2 SNEGSKA (reference sequence). V lost 3 bases and J lost 6, with 10 bases in between. The CDR3 has 12 amino acids. CDR3 sequence: CSASGGQDTQYF. The CDR3 DNA reads as TGCAGTGCTAGCGGGGGGCAGGATACGCAGTATTTT.

V is TRBV29-1 and J is TRBJ2-5; D perhaps matches TRBD1 (7 bases). Germline loops: CDR1 SQVTM, CDR2 ANQGSEA. The CDR3 loop spans 13 amino acids. The V gene lost 4 bases and the J gene lost 2 bases, with 11 bases spanning the gap. The CDR3 reads CSVGAGGQETQYF. As DNA, the CDR3 is TGCAGCGTTGGGGCAGGGGGGCAAGAGACCCAGTACTTC.

Note on this clonotype: This sequence may be a read error, since a much larger clone differs from it by one base. The chain joins TRBV5-1 to TRBJ2-5; D not resolved. CDR3 length: 12 amino acids. Germline values: CDR1 SGHRS, CDR2 YFSETQ. V lost 2 bases to trimming and J lost 0 bases, with 2 bases between them. CDR3 sequence: CASSFYQETQYF. The CDR3 DNA is TGCGCCAGCAGCTTCTACCAAGAGACCCAGTACTTC.

The chain uses TRBV7-9 and TRBJ1-2; tentative D call: TRBD1 (5 bases). The V gene's germline CDR1 is SEHNR and CDR2 FQNEAQ (reference sequence). Trimming removed 5 bases at V and 4 bases at J, with 14 bases between. This CDR3 is built from 14 residues. The CDR3 sequence is CASSRVGVGYGYTF. For the CDR3, the DNA is TGTGCCAGCAGCAGGGTAGGGGTCGGCTATGGCTACACCTTC.

Worth noting for this clonotype: Compared with germline, one end of the junction differs, possibly owing to a read error. The rearrangement uses TRBV7-9 and TRBJ2-5; 9 bases map to TRBD1. Germline values: CDR1 SEHNR, CDR2 FQNEAQ (reference sequence). There are 14 residues in the CDR3. CDR3 residues: CASSSGTGQETRYF. DNA for the CDR3: TGTGCCAGCAGCTCGGGGACAGGGCAAGAGACCCGGTACTTC.

Concerning this clonotype: The junction does not match germline at one end; this may be a read error. The rearrangement uses TRBV11-2 and TRBJ2-5; no definite D call. The length of the CDR3 is 15 residues. In germline, CDR1 is SGHAT, CDR2 FQNNGV. CDR3 DNA: TGTGCCAACAGCTCCCGGCAGGAGTGGTCAGAGACCCAGTACTTC. Its protein product is CANSSRQEWSETQYF.

The CDR3 sequence: CASSLSTSLEQYF. The DNA of the CDR3 is TGTGCCAGCAGCCTATCGACTAGCCTCGAGCAGTACTTC. This chain uses TRBV3-1 with TRBJ2-4; 7 positions match TRBD2. The DNA end favors TRBJ2-7, so the J call may be wrong. Per germline, CDR1 LGHDT and CDR2 YNNKEL (reference sequence). The CDR3 runs 13 residues.

This clonotype showed up just a few times. This chain joins TRBV29-1 and TRBJ2-4, with D possibly TRBD2 on 5 matching bases. The CDR3 is 15 amino acids. Germline V lookup: CDR1 SQVTM, CDR2 ANQGSEA. With 4 bases removed from V and 0 bases from J, the gap between germline ends came to 13 bases. This CDR3 is CSVVRRTLAKNIQYF. The CDR3 region has the DNA TGCAGCGTTGTGAGGAGGACTCTAGCCAAAAACATTCAGTACTTC.

The chain employs TRBV13 and TRBJ1-5; 8 bases map to TRBD1. Trimming removed 0 bases from V and 5 bases from J; junction bases left unmatched: 0. The germline gives CDR1 PRHDT, CDR2 FYEKMQ (reference sequence). The CDR3 is made up of 14 amino acids. In DNA form, the CDR3 reads TGTGCCAGCAGCTTAGGGACAGGGGATCAGCCCCAGCATTTT. It yields the protein CASSLGTGDQPQHF.

Turning to this clonotype: Being one base from a much bigger clone, this may be a read error. The V gene is TRBV6-2 or TRBV6-3, the J gene TRBJ2-5, with D tentatively TRBD2 (6 bases). Germline-derived CDR1 and CDR2 are MNHEY and SVGEGT. The CDR3 contains 16 residues. Trimming took 0 bases from V and 11 from J, leaving 22 bases between them. The CDR3 spells CASSYSPGDGSNEQYF. For the CDR3, the DNA is TGTGCCAGCAGTTACTCACCCGGGGACGGGAGCAATGAGCAGTACTTC.

V and J are TRBV6-1 and TRBJ2-1; the match to TRBD2 covers 13 bases. This CDR3 has 15 residues. The J segment lost 5 bases and the V segment lost 6 bases, leaving 4 bases of the junction unmatched. Germline CDR1 reads MNHNS; CDR2 reads SASEGT. In DNA, the CDR3 is TGTGCCAGCAGAACTGGGACTAGCGGGAACAATGAGCAGTTCTTC. This encodes CASRTGTSGNNEQFF.